The 8 T cell receptor beta chains below were found in one sample sequenced in a study of blood T cell repertoires in COVID-19. This table comes from immunoSEQ multiplex PCR, and its TCRdb copy is limited to in-frame clones, with some not included. The repertoire holds approximately 260,000 clones, with 90% as singletons. Sequencing was carried out using peripheral blood. Receptors originate from a woman aged 35 to 49 with acute or convalescent COVID-19.

The J gene is TRBJ1-1, the V gene TRBV10-3; no definite D call. V was cut by 8 bases and J by 2 bases, with 9 bases left in between. The length of the CDR3 is 12 residues. Germline V gene sequence: CDR1 ENHRY, CDR2 SYGVKD. CDR3 protein: CAIARVNTEAFF. DNA for the CDR3: TGTGCCATCGCGAGAGTTAACACTGAAGCTTTCTTT.

This chain connects TRBV5-1 to TRBJ2-5, with D perhaps matching TRBD2 (5 bases). CDR1 and CDR2 (germline): SGHRS, YFSETQ. The CDR3 consists of 14 residues. V was trimmed by 3 bases and J by 1 base, leaving 10 bases between them. CDR3 sequence: CASSYDYIQETQYF. The CDR3 DNA follows: TGCGCCAGCAGCTATGACTACATCCAAGAGACCCAGTACTTC.

The chain combines TRBV2 with TRBJ1-2; D is ambiguous. CDR1 and CDR2 from the germline V gene are SNHLY and FYNNEI. V lost 3 bases and J lost 2, with 10 bases in between. The CDR3 extends over 14 amino acids. CDR3 sequence: CASSDIRTNYGYTF. The CDR3 nucleotides are TGTGCCAGCAGTGATATCCGTACAAACTATGGCTACACCTTC.

The gene calls are TRBV3-1 (or the pseudogene TRBV3-2) and TRBJ2-6; D gene unclear. Trimming left V 4 bases short and J 0 bases short, with 7 bases between. The CDR3 totals 15 residues. Germline CDR1 and CDR2: LGHDT and YNNKEL (reference sequence). In DNA form, the CDR3 reads TGTGCCAGCAGCCCTGGCCCCTCTGGGGCCAACGTCCTGACTTTC. It encodes CASSPGPSGANVLTF.

The chain combines TRBV30 with TRBJ1-4; 7 bases agree with TRBD1. CDR1 and CDR2 (germline): GTSNPN, SVGIG (reference sequence). The ends lost 2 bases at V and 7 bases at J; junction bases unmatched: 7. The CDR3 has 14 amino acids. CDR3 in DNA: TGTGCCTGGAGTCAGACAGGGTGGGGTGAAAAACTGTTTTTT. Translated, it gives CAWSQTGWGEKLFF.

The V and J genes are TRBV18 and TRBJ1-1; 9 bases agree with TRBD1. This CDR3 spans 15 amino acids. Losses at the gene ends were 3 bases for V and 7 bases for J; bases not matched to a gene: 9. Per germline, CDR1 KGHSH and CDR2 LQKENI. The CDR3 loop is CASSPQGDRVGEAFF. The DNA of the CDR3 is TGTGCCAGCTCACCTCAGGGGGACAGGGTTGGTGAAGCTTTCTTT.

This clone was observed once. The V call is TRBV6-5, the J call TRBJ1-5; 9 bases agree with TRBD1. CDR1 and CDR2 from the germline V gene are MNHEY and SVGAGI. This CDR3 spans 15 amino acids. After removal of 5 bases from V and 6 bases from J, the junction contained 8 bases not matched to a gene. The CDR3 sequence: CASSLRTGVVQPQHF. Written as DNA, the CDR3 is TGTGCCAGCAGTCTCCGGACAGGGGTGGTTCAGCCCCAGCATTTT.

The chain links TRBV4-1 to TRBJ2-5; 8 bases map to TRBD1. Germline V CDR1 and CDR2: MGHRA, YSYEKL. This CDR3 comprises 15 residues. The V segment lost 1 base and the J segment 5 bases; nucleotides outside the gene matches: 6. The CDR3: CASSQGIAGGETQYF. The CDR3, as DNA: TGCGCCAGCAGCCAAGGAATAGCAGGGGGCGAGACCCAGTACTTC.